This paragraph covers one T cell receptor beta chain sequence. The CDR3 end is not reached by the read, which stops 3 residues before it; the germline J gene fills it in. CDR3 length equals 12 residues. Looked up from germline, CDR1 is SGHTA and CDR2 is FQGNSA. This sample was taken from a study of T cells in women clearing cervical HPV infection. Across the whole study: No precancer developed; the control's incident HPV16 infection cleared within 12 months.

Measured with immunoSEQ multiplex PCR; TCRdb has only the in-frame clones, and not every one. In total, the table holds under 40,000 clones. The rearrangement uses TRBV7-2 and TRBJ1-2; 9 bases align to TRBD1. The specimen sequenced was blood buffy coat. This clonotype was sampled from a woman between 18 and 75 years old with a cervical HPV16 infection that either progressed to CIN3+ or cleared (not recorded which). The CDR3 protein is CASSLGQGDYTF. The DNA read from the CDR3 is TGTGCCAGCAGCTTAGGACAGGGGGAC.